This T cell receptor beta chain is from a study of blood T cell repertoires in COVID-19. Study-level information: Samples came from the United States, Italy and Spain, spanning acute and convalescent COVID-19. The cDNA or gDNA used as material had been derived from T cells, B-cell-depleted T cells, or PBMCs.

Per the study methods: Cell counts per sample came from amplifying reference gene primers. Profiled with immunoSEQ multiplex PCR; TCRdb holds only in-frame clones, not every one. For V, J and clone size, that table is used; D and trimming come from the DNA. The repertoire holds 99,000 or so clones, roughly four fifths seen once, with under 5.5% in the top ten. The CDR3 loop spans 14 amino acids. CDR1 and CDR2 from the germline V gene are SGHNT and YYREEE (reference sequence). V lost 4 bases to trimming and J lost 6 bases, with 11 bases between them. This TCR was recovered from a man between 60 and 75 years old with acute or convalescent COVID-19. The sample comprised peripheral blood. The chain recombines TRBV5-4 with TRBJ1-6; no clear D. The CDR3 DNA reads as TGTGCCAGCAGCCCGGACGGAGGTAATTCACCCCTCCACTTT. It encodes CASSPDGGNSPLHF.